The 2 T cell receptor beta chains in this list originate from one sample, sequenced in a study of blood T cell repertoires in COVID-19. Sequenced by immunoSEQ multiplex PCR; TCRdb stores in-frame clones only, minus some. Of roughly 150,000 clones listed, roughly 84% are singletons. The specimen was peripheral blood. These receptors all stem from a woman older than 75 with active or convalescent COVID-19.

V usage is TRBV28 and J usage is TRBJ1-2; D is unclear. V lost 3 bases to trimming and J lost 4 bases, with 9 bases between them. The CDR3 consists of 13 residues. Germline V gene lookup returns CDR1 MDHEN and CDR2 SYDVKM. CDR3 DNA sequence: TGTGCCAGCAGTTTGGGCCAGGCCTATGGCTACACCTTC. As protein: CASSLGQAYGYTF.

The chain is built from TRBV6-5 and TRBJ2-5, with TRBD2 as a possible D gene (5 bases). The CDR3 sequence is 13 residues long. Germline-derived CDR1 and CDR2 are MNHEY and SVGAGI. V was trimmed by 5 bases and J by 5 bases, leaving 12 bases between them. The CDR3 here is CASSTRVWETQYF. CDR3 sequence (DNA): TGTGCCAGCAGTACTAGGGTTTGGGAGACCCAGTACTTC.